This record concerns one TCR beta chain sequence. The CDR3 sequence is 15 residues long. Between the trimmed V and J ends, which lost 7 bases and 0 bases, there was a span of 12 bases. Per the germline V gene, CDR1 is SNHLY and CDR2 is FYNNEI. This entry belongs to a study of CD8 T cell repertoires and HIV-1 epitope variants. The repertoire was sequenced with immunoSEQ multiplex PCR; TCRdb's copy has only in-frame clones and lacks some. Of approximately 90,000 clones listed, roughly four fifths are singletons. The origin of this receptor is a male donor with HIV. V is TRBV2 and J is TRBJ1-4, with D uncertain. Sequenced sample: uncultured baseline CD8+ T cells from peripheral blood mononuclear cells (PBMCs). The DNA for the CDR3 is TGTGCCAGCAATCGAGCCAGACCAACTAATGAAAAACTGTTTTTT. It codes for CASNRARPTNEKLFF.